A selection of T cell receptor beta chains follows, all from one sample in a study of blood T cells in healthy people across ages. Each CDR3 protein is one row after TCRdb ran MiXCR on the 5' RACE reads. The sample records over 1,500,000 distinct CDR3 sequences, about two fifths being singletons. The sequencing sample was made of blood. These receptors were collected from a human donor in good health. Each CDR3 is given with its conserved first and last residue. The D gene is left open where the match is weak. Size tells how often a clone was seen (once, few, many) or the class of an expanded clone, and some rows leave it out.

d_call j_call clone_size v_call cdr3_nt cdr3_aa
TRBD1 TRBJ1-2 NA TRBV20-1 TGCAGTGCTCTCCCCCCGACAGGGGGCGGTGTCTATGGCTACACCTTC CSALPPTGGGVYGYTF
NA TRBJ1-6 NA TRBV12-3/TRBV12-4 TGTGCCAGCAGTTTGGGTCAGATTAATTCACCCCTCCACTTT CASSLGQINSPLHF
TRBD1 TRBJ2-7 few TRBV29-1 TGCAGCGTTGAAGGGCCGGGACAGTTGTACTTC CSVEGPGQLYF
TRBD1 TRBJ1-1 NA TRBV4-3 TGCGCCAGCAGCCAAGATTTGGGACAGGTGAACACTGAAGCTTTCTTT CASSQDLGQVNTEAFF
NA TRBJ1-2 NA TRBV3-1 TGTGCCAGCAGCCAAGATCGTTGTCCCGAGTATGGCTACACCTTC CASSQDRCPEYGYTF
TRBD2 TRBJ2-1 few TRBV4-3 TGCGCCAGCAGCCACCGGGGAGGGGATGAGCAGTTCTTC CASSHRGGDEQFF
NA TRBJ1-2 NA TRBV6-1 TGTGCCAGCAGTGAATATGCAGGCAATAACTATGGCTACACCTTC CASSEYAGNNYGYTF
TRBD1 TRBJ2-7 NA TRBV11-2 TGTGCCAGCGGCTCCCAGTTGACAGGGGTCGACGAGCAGTACTTC CASGSQLTGVDEQYF
NA TRBJ1-2 NA TRBV3-1 TGTGCCAGCAGCCAAGCCCTCGGGGTATACTTCTATGGCTACACCTTC CASSQALGVYFYGYTF
NA TRBJ1-2 few TRBV6-5 TGTGCCAGCAGCCTTACGGTTGGCTATGGCTACACCTTC CASSLTVGYGYTF
TRBD1 TRBJ2-1 NA TRBV6-6 TGTGCCAGCAGTTACCCCCGGGACAGGGATAATGAGCAGTTCTTC CASSYPRDRDNEQFF
NA TRBJ2-1 NA TRBV27 TGTGCCAGCAGTTTAGGGGGGACGCTGACCTACGAGCAGTTCTTC CASSLGGTLTYEQFF
NA TRBJ1-1 few TRBV4-3 TGCGCCAGCAGCCAAGACGCCACCCAACAAACTGAAGCTTTCTTT CASSQDATQQTEAFF
NA TRBJ2-3 many TRBV29-1 TGCAGCGTTGACGCAGGACTCAGCACAGATACGCAGTATTTT CSVDAGLSTDTQYF
NA TRBJ1-2 NA TRBV4-3 TGCGCCAGCAGCCAAGGACGTCTACGTGGCTACACCTTC CASSQGRLRGYTF
NA TRBJ2-3 NA TRBV6-2/TRBV6-3 TGTGCCAGCAGTTACTCGAAGAAGGTCCCAGATACGCAGTATTTT CASSYSKKVPDTQYF
NA TRBJ2-1 NA TRBV18 TGTGCCAGCTCCCTATCGGTGGGCTACAATGAGCAGATCTTC CASSLSVGYNEQIF
NA TRBJ1-2 few TRBV27 TGTGCCAGCAGTTTATACCCCTCTTACTATGGCTACACCTTC CASSLYPSYYGYTF
TRBD1 TRBJ2-5 NA TRBV29-1 TGCAACGTTGAGGTTGGACAGGGGCGTGTGACCCAGTACTTC CNVEVGQGRVTQYF
TRBD1 TRBJ1-2 NA TRBV12-5 TGTGCTAGTGGGATGACAGGGGATGACTACACCTTC CASGMTGDDYTF
NA TRBJ2-7 NA TRBV11-3 TGTGCCAGCAGCTCCCGGGGACCTTTCTACGAGCAGTACTTC CASSSRGPFYEQYF
NA TRBJ1-5 once TRBV10-3 TGTGCCATCAGTGAAGGCAGCCGTCATAGCAATCAGCCCCAGCATTTT CAISEGSRHSNQPQHF
TRBD2 TRBJ2-5 few TRBV29-1 TGCAGCGGCAAGAGGGGACTAGCGGCCCCCTTAGAGACCCAGTACTTC CSGKRGLAAPLETQYF